The 26 T cell receptor beta chains below all came from one sample that was sequenced in a study of T cell responses to AZD1222 COVID-19 vaccine. Sequencing was performed with immunoSEQ multiplex PCR; in TCRdb, only in-frame clones are kept and a portion is missing. Here the sample spans fewer than 120,000 clones, around 89% being singletons. Here the sequenced sample was peripheral blood, taken on day 0 of AZD1222 vaccination. The source of these receptors is an adult in good health.

Here the CDR3 reads CASSQDSPQGFDYGYTF. The DNA of the CDR3 is TGTGCCAGCAGCCAAGATAGCCCACAGGGTTTTGACTATGGCTACACCTTC. This chain uses TRBV4-2 with TRBJ1-2; possibly TRBD1 for D (6 bases). Trimming stripped 0 bases from V and 3 bases from J, with 17 bases between. The CDR3 length is 17 residues. The V gene's germline CDR1 is LGHNA and CDR2 YNFKEQ.

The genes are TRBV6-4 and TRBJ2-3; D may be TRBD2 (6 bases). The CDR3 covers 15 residues. CDR1 and CDR2 (germline): MRHNA, SNTAGT. Deletions cut 0 bases from V and 2 bases from J, with 9 bases between. As DNA, the CDR3 is TGTGCCAGCAGTGACTCGGGGGGAACCACAGATACGCAGTATTTT. The encoded protein is CASSDSGGTTDTQYF.

The gene calls are TRBV3-1 (or the pseudogene TRBV3-2) and TRBJ2-5, with D hard to call. This CDR3 is built from 11 residues. V was pared by 5 bases and J by 0 bases, with 1 base between. From germline, CDR1 is LGHDT and CDR2 YNNKEL (reference sequence). The chain's CDR3 is CASSYQETQYF. CDR3 bases: TGTGCCAGCAGCTACCAAGAGACCCAGTACTTC.

This clone was seen more than once but under ten times. V gene TRBV29-1 combines with J gene TRBJ1-5; TRBD1 agrees at 9 bases. Trimming at V came to 7 bases and at J to 5 bases, leaving 9 bases not matched to a gene. Germline-derived CDR1 and CDR2 are SQVTM and ANQGSEA. This CDR3 is built from 14 residues. CDR3 sequence reads: CSAITGGAYQPQHF. CDR3 in DNA: TGCAGCGCGATAACAGGGGGCGCTTATCAGCCCCAGCATTTT.

The V and J genes are TRBV6-5 and TRBJ1-1; D might be TRBD1 (6 bases). V was clipped by 5 bases and J by 5 bases, with 9 bases between them. Germline loops: CDR1 MNHEY, CDR2 SVGAGI. CDR3 length: 12 amino acids. The CDR3 spells CASSRQGTEAFF. The CDR3, as DNA: TGTGCCAGCAGTCGCCAGGGGACTGAAGCTTTCTTT.

The V and J genes are TRBV11-2 and TRBJ1-3; D may be TRBD1 (5 bases). The germline gives CDR1 SGHAT, CDR2 FQNNGV. Trimming removed 1 base from V and 4 bases from J, with 14 bases in between. This CDR3 spans 16 amino acids. CDR3 amino acids: CASSLVEGHWGNTIYF. CDR3 bases: TGTGCCAGCAGCTTAGTTGAGGGGCACTGGGGAAACACCATATATTTT.

V is TRBV11-2 and J is TRBJ1-5, with D possibly matching TRBD1 (5 bases). The CDR3 loop spans 16 amino acids. Germline CDR1 SGHAT, CDR2 FQNNGV. The V and J ends lost 2 bases and 8 bases respectively, with 19 bases between them. The CDR3 nucleotides read TGTGCCAGCAGCTTACGGCGAGGAGGGGAGAGCGAGCCCCAGCATTTT. It translates to CASSLRRGGESEPQHF.

The rearrangement links TRBV7-8 to TRBJ2-7, with D unclear. Germline V gene sequence: CDR1 SGHVS, CDR2 FQNEAQ. V lost 7 bases to trimming and J lost 3 bases, with 28 bases between them. The CDR3 runs to 18 residues. The CDR3 DNA reads as TGTGCCAGCAACCTCTGGCCGAAGACGGCCCCGGCCGTCTACGAGCAGTACTTC. This translates into CASNLWPKTAPAVYEQYF.

This rearrangement joins TRBV18 to TRBJ2-7; 10 positions agree with TRBD1. The CDR3 covers 16 residues. Germline V gene sequence: CDR1 KGHSH, CDR2 LQKENI. V shed 2 bases, J shed 2 bases, and the junction held 6 bases outside the gene matches. The CDR3 spells CASSPGTGDYTYEQYF. The CDR3 nucleotides are TGTGCCAGCTCACCAGGGACAGGGGACTATACCTACGAGCAGTACTTC.

The chain employs TRBV30 and TRBJ1-2; unclear D gene. Germline loops: CDR1 GTSNPN, CDR2 SVGIG (reference sequence). This CDR3 contains 15 residues. V lost 0 bases and J 4 bases, leaving 15 bases between the germline ends. CDR3 sequence: CAWSVTSRVGYGYTF. The CDR3, as DNA: TGTGCCTGGAGTGTAACATCCCGGGTCGGCTATGGCTACACCTTC.

This clone occurred a few times. The V call is TRBV13, the J call TRBJ1-4; 9 bases match TRBD1. Germline-derived CDR1 and CDR2 are PRHDT and FYEKMQ (reference sequence). There are 15 residues in the CDR3. V shed 5 bases and J 7 bases; nucleotides not matched to a gene: 8. The CDR3 nucleotides read TGTGCCAGCAGCCCGGGACAGGGATGGGGTGAAAAACTGTTTTTT. This gives the protein CASSPGQGWGEKLFF.

V usage is TRBV7-9 and J usage is TRBJ1-2; D may be TRBD1 (6 bases). The CDR3 has 12 amino acids. Trimming cost V 6 bases and J 7 bases, with 12 bases left between them. CDR1 and CDR2 from the germline V gene are SEHNR and FQNEAQ (reference sequence). This CDR3 reads CASRPTGFGYTF. Written as DNA, the CDR3 is TGTGCCAGCAGGCCCACAGGGTTTGGCTACACCTTC.

The rearrangement joins TRBV20-1 to TRBJ2-5; 9 positions match TRBD2. CDR3 size: 14 residues. J was trimmed by 5 bases and V by 3 bases; bases with no gene match: 7. Germline lookup yields CDR1 DFQATT and CDR2 SNEGSKA (reference sequence). The CDR3 region is CSASLAGPRETQYF. DNA for the CDR3: TGCAGTGCTAGTCTAGCGGGGCCCCGGGAGACCCAGTACTTC.

The CDR3, as DNA: TGTGCCTGGAAGATCGTGGGAGACCCTAATCAAGAGACCCAGTACTTC. Translated: CAWKIVGDPNQETQYF. The chain uses TRBV30 and TRBJ2-5, with a possible D match to TRBD2 (5 bases). This CDR3 is 16 amino acids long. Germline CDR1 GTSNPN, CDR2 SVGIG (reference sequence). The V end was cut by 4 bases, the J end by 2 bases, with 20 bases between. The full variable domain, with the rest looked up from reference TRBV30 and TRBJ2-5, is SQTIHQWPATLVQPVGSPLSLECTVEGTSNPNLYWYRQAAGRGLQLLFYSVGIGQISSEVPQNLSASRPQDRQFILSSKKLLLSDSGFYLCAWKIVGDPNQETQYFGPGTRLLVL.

The chain carries TRBV6-5 and TRBJ2-1; 10 bases line up with TRBD2. The V and J ends lost 7 bases and 10 bases, in that order; junction bases with no gene match: 4. Germline loops: CDR1 MNHEY, CDR2 SVGAGI. The CDR3 contains 12 residues. The CDR3 region has the DNA TGTGCCAGCATAGGACTAGCGGACGAGCAGTTCTTC. Translating gives CASIGLADEQFF.

The rearrangement links TRBV18 to TRBJ2-1; possible D gene TRBD1, 6 bases. The CDR3 is 13 amino acids. The V end was cut by 5 bases, the J end by 4 bases, with 9 bases between. In germline, CDR1 is KGHSH, CDR2 LQKENI. CDR3 sequence: CASSDRLYNEQFF. The CDR3 DNA sequence: TGTGCCAGCTCAGACAGGTTATACAATGAGCAGTTCTTC.

V and J are TRBV12-3 or TRBV12-4 and TRBJ1-2; D is ambiguous. Deletions cut 6 bases from V and 4 bases from J, with 12 bases between. CDR3 size: 13 residues. The CDR3 spells CASSRTAPYGYTF. CDR3 DNA sequence: TGTGCCAGCAGCCGGACGGCACCCTATGGCTACACCTTC.

V usage is TRBV7-2 and J usage is TRBJ1-3; no clear D. The CDR3 totals 14 residues. The germline CDR1 and CDR2 sequences are SGHTA and FQGNSA. The V gene lost 1 base and the J gene lost 4 bases, with 8 bases spanning the gap. CDR3 sequence: CASSLGFEGNTIYF. The CDR3 DNA reads as TGTGCCAGCAGCTTAGGATTTGAGGGAAACACCATATATTTT. Full variable domain (outside the CDR3, taken from reference TRBV7-2 and TRBJ1-3): GAGVSQSPSNKVTEKGKDVELRCDPISGHTALYWYRQSLGQGLEFLIYFQGNSAPDKSGLPSDRFSAERTGGSVSTLTIQRTQQEDSAVYLCASSLGFEGNTIYFGEGSWLTVV.

This chain uses TRBV3-1 (or the pseudogene TRBV3-2) with TRBJ1-1, with no clear D. Germline V gene sequence: CDR1 LGHDT, CDR2 YNNKEL (reference sequence). V gave up 5 bases and J gave up 4 bases, with 11 bases separating them. The CDR3 runs 13 residues. The CDR3 loop is CASSTTRATEAFF. The CDR3, as DNA: TGTGCCAGCAGCACGACCAGAGCCACTGAAGCTTTCTTT.

This chain joins TRBV6-1 and TRBJ2-3; perhaps TRBD2 as D (6 bases). Germline V gene data show CDR1 as MNHNS and CDR2 as SASEGT. Trimming stripped 3 bases from V and 8 bases from J, with 6 bases between. The CDR3 is 11 residues long. For the CDR3, the DNA is TGTGCCAGCAGTGACGGGAGTACGCAGTATTTT. It yields the protein CASSDGSTQYF.

The chain has TRBV7-9 and TRBJ2-7; a weak D match, TRBD2 (6 bases). Trimming left V 1 base short and J 7 bases short, with 8 bases between. Germline values: CDR1 SEHNR, CDR2 FQNEAQ (reference sequence). The CDR3 length is 12 residues. This CDR3 is CASSLGRGEQYF. The CDR3 DNA reads TGTGCCAGCAGCTTAGGGAGGGGAGAGCAGTACTTC.

The CDR3: CASSPQGYYGYTF. DNA of the CDR3: TGTGCCAGCAGCCCACAGGGGTACTATGGCTACACCTTC. The chain has TRBV6-5 and TRBJ1-2; 7 bases align to TRBD1. Germline CDR1 is MNHEY and CDR2 is SVGAGI. V trimming: 6 bases; J trimming: 3 bases; junction bases outside the gene matches: 4. The CDR3 is made up of 13 amino acids.

V gene TRBV7-9 combines with J gene TRBJ1-2; 7 nucleotides align to TRBD1. The length of the CDR3 is 13 residues. The V and J ends lost 5 bases and 4 bases, in that order; junction bases with no gene match: 4. Looked up from germline, CDR1 is SEHNR and CDR2 is FQNEAQ (reference sequence). The CDR3 is CASSDGTVYGYTF. Written as DNA, the CDR3 is TGTGCCAGCAGCGATGGGACAGTCTATGGCTACACCTTC.

The genes are TRBV6-1 and TRBJ2-1; 8 nucleotides align to TRBD2. With V trimmed by 5 bases and J by 4 bases, 7 bases remained unmatched. The CDR3 runs 15 residues. The V gene's germline CDR1 is MNHNS and CDR2 SASEGT. The CDR3 nucleotides read TGTGCCAGCAGTAAGGGACTAGATACTTACAATGAGCAGTTCTTC. It translates to CASSKGLDTYNEQFF.

The rearrangement joins TRBV5-5 to TRBJ2-7, with D unresolved. Germline V lookup: CDR1 SGHKS, CDR2 YYEKEE (reference sequence). Trimming removed 6 bases from V and 4 bases from J, with 8 bases in between. The CDR3 covers 11 residues. CDR3 bases: TGTGCCAGCATCATGGGATACGAGCAGTACTTC. It codes for CASIMGYEQYF.

This chain uses TRBV6-5 with TRBJ1-1; D unresolved. The CDR3 sequence is 13 residues long. Germline CDR1 reads MNHEY; CDR2 reads SVGAGI. V shed 7 bases and J shed 4 bases, with 13 bases lying between them. CDR3 sequence (DNA): TGTGCCAGCATTCGGGTCCCGGGCACTGAAGCTTTCTTT. It yields the protein CASIRVPGTEAFF.